A single sample is the source of the 3 T cell receptor beta chains below, sequenced in a study of control samples from healthy donors and cancer patients. TCRdb keeps only in-frame clones here, not all; method: immunoSEQ multiplex PCR. This sample carries 75,000 to 95,000 clones, about nine tenths of them seen once, and the ten largest clones take about 4%. The sequenced sample consisted of blood. The receptors here all came from a woman between 18 and 29 years old in good health.

This sequence joins TRBV28 and TRBJ2-1; D ambiguous. The CDR3 covers 15 residues. Trimming removed 3 bases at V and 0 bases at J, with 9 bases between. Germline V gene data show CDR1 as MDHEN and CDR2 as SYDVKM. The CDR3 sequence: CASSFFRSSYNEQFF. For the CDR3, the DNA is TGTGCCAGCAGTTTTTTCCGGAGCTCCTACAATGAGCAGTTCTTC.

This sequence joins TRBV6-4 and TRBJ2-1; D possibly corresponds to TRBD2 (6 bases). The CDR3 has 15 residues. Germline V gives CDR1 MRHNA, CDR2 SNTAGT. Trimming shortened V by 6 bases and J by 7 bases, and 19 bases separated the two germline ends. The CDR3 DNA reads TGTGCCAGCAGCGCATCCGGGACTGGGGGAAATGAGCAGTTCTTC. As protein: CASSASGTGGNEQFF.

The rearrangement joins TRBV2 to TRBJ2-7, with 8 nucleotides matching TRBD1. CDR3 length: 13 amino acids. The germline V gene has CDR1 SNHLY and CDR2 FYNNEI. V lost 8 bases and J lost 4; bases outside the gene matches: 7. The CDR3 reads CASGKDREYEQYF. In nucleotides, the CDR3 is TGTGCCAGCGGGAAGGACAGGGAGTACGAGCAGTACTTC.